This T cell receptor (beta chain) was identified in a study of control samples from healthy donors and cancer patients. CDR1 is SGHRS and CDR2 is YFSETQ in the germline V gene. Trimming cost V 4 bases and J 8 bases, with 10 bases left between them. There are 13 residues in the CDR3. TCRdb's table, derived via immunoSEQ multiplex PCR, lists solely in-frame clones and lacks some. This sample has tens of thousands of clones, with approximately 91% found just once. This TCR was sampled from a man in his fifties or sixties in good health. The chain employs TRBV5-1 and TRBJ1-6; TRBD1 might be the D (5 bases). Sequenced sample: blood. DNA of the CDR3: TGCGCCAGCAGCCCCGGGGGGGATTCACCCCTCCACTTT. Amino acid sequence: CASSPGGDSPLHF.